This T cell receptor (beta chain) comes out of a study of T cells in women clearing cervical HPV infection. Trimming pared 5 bases from V and 2 bases from J, leaving 11 bases between. The germline V gene encodes CDR1 SGHTA and CDR2 FQGTGA. This CDR3 has 14 residues. Details on this clone: The read finishes 3 residues shy of the CDR3 end, and the germline J gene is used to complete it.

The table came from immunoSEQ multiplex PCR; TCRdb's copy has only in-frame clones and leaves some out. The sample has about 48,000 clones. The specimen was blood buffy coat. This chain uses TRBV7-3 with TRBJ2-3; a weak D match, TRBD2 (5 bases). The clonotype comes from a woman aged 18-70 years with a cervical HPV16 infection that either progressed to CIN3+ or cleared (not recorded which). The part of the CDR3 DNA that was read is TGTGCCAGCAGCCCCGGACTGAACACAGATACG. It is translated as CASSPGLNTDT. The whole CDR3 protein reads CASSPGLNTDTQYF.